This TCR beta chain derives from a study of OX40 agonist ivuxolimab in advanced cancers. Study-level information: An agonistic human IgG2 monoclonal antibody against OX40 (CD134) was given. Partial response was recorded in three patients: one hepatocellular carcinoma and two cutaneous melanoma cases. General study points: Also present in some nonresponders was a low level of normalized T-cell clonal expansion.

This clone was picked up one time. Its antigen remains unknown. V gave up 4 bases and J gave up 3 bases, with 13 bases separating them. CDR3 length: 14 amino acids. The germline CDR1 and CDR2 sequences are SGHRS and YFSETQ. Here immunoSEQ multiplex PCR was the method, and the copy in TCRdb shows in-frame clones only, minus some. Found here are 57,000 or so clones, over 80% of them singletons; the top ten hold 0.55% to 0.65%. The sequence derives from an adult with an advanced solid tumor such as melanoma, head and neck, liver or kidney cancer. The chain links TRBV5-1 to TRBJ1-2, with D perhaps matching TRBD1 (5 bases). Material: CD4+ or CD8+ T cells sorted from blood, obtained in a trial of the OX40 agonist ivuxolimab. In nucleotides, the CDR3 is TGCGCCAGCAGCGTCGGGGGTGAGGACTATGGCTACACCTTC. The encoded protein is CASSVGGEDYGYTF.